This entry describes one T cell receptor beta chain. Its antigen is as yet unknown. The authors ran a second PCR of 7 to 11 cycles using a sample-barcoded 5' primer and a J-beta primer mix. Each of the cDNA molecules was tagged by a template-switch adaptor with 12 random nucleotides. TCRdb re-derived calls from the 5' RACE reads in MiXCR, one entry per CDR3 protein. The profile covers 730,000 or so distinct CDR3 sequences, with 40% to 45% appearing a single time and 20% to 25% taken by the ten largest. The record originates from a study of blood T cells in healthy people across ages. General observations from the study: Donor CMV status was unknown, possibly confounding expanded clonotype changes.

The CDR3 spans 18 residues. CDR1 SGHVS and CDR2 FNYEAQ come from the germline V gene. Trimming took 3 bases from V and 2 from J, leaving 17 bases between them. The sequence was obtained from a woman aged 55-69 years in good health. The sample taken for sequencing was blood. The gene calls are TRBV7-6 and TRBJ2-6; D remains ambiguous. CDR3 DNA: TGTGCCAGCAGCTTCTACTCGTCGGATTTCCCTGGGGCCAACGTCCTGACTTTC. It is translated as CASSFYSSDFPGANVLTF.